This TCR beta chain is drawn from a study of T-cell reconstitution after alpha-beta-depleted transplantation in children. Study outcomes and limitations: Two months or so post-transplant, alpha-beta T cells reportedly derived from several hundred expanded graft clones.

On this clonotype: Its cognate antigen is unknown.

Molecular barcoding with unique molecular identifiers was used for the TCRbeta library. TCRdb called the PCR reads again in MiXCR, with one record for every CDR3 protein. The sample has 600,000 or so distinct CDR3 sequences; more than 20% are singletons. This CDR3 spans 15 amino acids. In germline, CDR1 is MNHEY, CDR2 SVGAGI. Between the trimmed V and J ends, which lost 2 bases and 4 bases, there was a span of 9 bases. The chain uses TRBV6-5 and TRBJ1-6; maybe TRBD1 (6 bases). The sequencing used PBMCs, mostly from graft donor cells, collected 360 days after TCRalphabeta/CD19-depleted stem cell transplant. This clonotype was obtained from a boy less than two years old who had a stem cell transplant for acute myeloid leukemia, so the T cells may come from the graft donor. CDR3 protein: CASSYGQLYNSPLHF. CDR3 DNA: TGTGCCAGCAGTTACGGACAGCTTTATAATTCACCCCTCCACTTT.